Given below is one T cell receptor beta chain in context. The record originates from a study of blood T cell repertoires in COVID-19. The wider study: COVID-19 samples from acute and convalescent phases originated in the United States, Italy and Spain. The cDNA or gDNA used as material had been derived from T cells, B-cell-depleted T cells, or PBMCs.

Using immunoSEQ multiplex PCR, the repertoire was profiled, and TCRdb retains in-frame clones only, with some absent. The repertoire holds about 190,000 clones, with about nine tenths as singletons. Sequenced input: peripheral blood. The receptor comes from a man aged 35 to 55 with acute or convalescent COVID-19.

The CDR3 DNA reads TGTGCCAGCAGCCAGGTGGGGGGGGGATTCTACGAGCAGTACTTC. Its translation is CASSQVGGGFYEQYF. The genes are TRBV7-8 and TRBJ2-7; 7 bases map to TRBD2. Germline V CDR1 and CDR2: SGHVS, FQNEAQ. The CDR3 consists of 15 residues. The V gene end was trimmed by 5 bases and the J gene end by 3 bases; junction bases not matched to a gene: 10.